The present T cell receptor (beta chain) was sequenced within a study of radiotherapy plus CTLA-4 blockade in lung cancer. Across the study: Objective responses arose in approximately 20% of patients, and approximately 30% experienced disease control.

The CDR3 extends over 13 amino acids. CDR1 and CDR2 (germline): SEHNR, FQNEAQ (reference sequence). V lost 3 bases and J lost 4, with 7 bases in between. Participants had chemo-refractory metastatic non-small-cell lung cancer and were treated with focal radiation plus ipilimumab CTLA-4 blockade. Points from the study as a whole: Clones derived from tumor TCRs expanded in blood after radiotherapy plus ipilimumab. Per reports, early blood T cell clone dynamics, plus interferon-beta, forecast response most strongly.

As regards this clone: The target antigen is unknown.

Libraries were prepared by immunoSEQ multiplex PCR; TCRdb keeps only in-frame clonotypes and omits some of them. The sample contains roughly 39,000 clones, about 68% of which appear only once. The source material was peripheral blood, sampled from a patient treated with radiotherapy plus ipilimumab. This chain joins TRBV7-9 and TRBJ1-5, with D possibly matching TRBD1 (5 bases). This TCR was recovered from a human donor with non-small cell lung cancer who had stable disease on radiotherapy plus ipilimumab. This CDR3 reads CASSFDRNQPQHF. As DNA, the CDR3 is TGTGCCAGCAGCTTTGACAGAAATCAGCCCCAGCATTTT.